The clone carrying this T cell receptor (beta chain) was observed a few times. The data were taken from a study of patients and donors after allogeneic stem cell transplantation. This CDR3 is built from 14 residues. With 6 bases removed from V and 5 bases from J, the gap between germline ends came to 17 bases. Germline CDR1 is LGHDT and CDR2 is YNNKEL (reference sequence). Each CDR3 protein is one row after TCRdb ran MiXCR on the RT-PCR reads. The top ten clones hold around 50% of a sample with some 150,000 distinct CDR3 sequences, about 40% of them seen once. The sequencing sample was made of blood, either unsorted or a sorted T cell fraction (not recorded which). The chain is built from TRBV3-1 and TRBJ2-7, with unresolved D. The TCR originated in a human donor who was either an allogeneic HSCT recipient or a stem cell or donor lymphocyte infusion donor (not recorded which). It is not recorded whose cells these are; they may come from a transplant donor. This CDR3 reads CASSPQVVVHEQYF. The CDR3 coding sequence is TGTGCCAGCAGTCCCCAGGTGGTTGTCCACGAGCAGTACTTC.